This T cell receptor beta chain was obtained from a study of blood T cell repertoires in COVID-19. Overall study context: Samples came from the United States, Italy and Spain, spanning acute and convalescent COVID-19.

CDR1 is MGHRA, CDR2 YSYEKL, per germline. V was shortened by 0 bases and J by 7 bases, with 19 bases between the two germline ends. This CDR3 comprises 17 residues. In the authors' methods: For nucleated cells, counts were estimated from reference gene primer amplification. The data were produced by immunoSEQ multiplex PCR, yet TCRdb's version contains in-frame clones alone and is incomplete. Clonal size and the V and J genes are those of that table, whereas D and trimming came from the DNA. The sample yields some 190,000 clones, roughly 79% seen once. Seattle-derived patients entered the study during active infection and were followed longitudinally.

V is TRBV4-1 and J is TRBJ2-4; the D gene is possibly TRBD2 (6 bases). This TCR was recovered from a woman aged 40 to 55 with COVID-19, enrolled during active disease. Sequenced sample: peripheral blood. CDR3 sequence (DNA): TGCGCCAGCAGCCAAGACCCCCCTCGGGGGATCGTTAACATTCAGTACTTC. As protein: CASSQDPPRGIVNIQYF.